This entry lists 3 T cell receptor beta chains sequenced from one sample in a study of shared clonotypes between healthy human individuals. Repertoires were generated with immunoSEQ multiplex PCR, while TCRdb's copy carries only in-frame clones and drops some. The table has roughly 2.2 million clones, 85% to 95% seen once; the top ten hold 0.37%. The specimen was naive CD4+ T cells from PBMCs. The subset here: CD45RA+ positively selected. The source is a man aged 18 to 29 in good health. Some clones in this sample may be carry-over from other donors' samples.

The rearrangement uses TRBV4-3 and TRBJ2-7; TRBD2 might be the D (5 bases). Per the germline V gene, CDR1 is LGHNA and CDR2 is YSLEER. With 0 bases removed from V and 3 bases from J, the gap between germline ends came to 12 bases. This CDR3 spans 15 amino acids. CDR3 loop: CASSQDRGSYYEQYF. The CDR3 nucleotides are TGCGCCAGCAGCCAAGATCGAGGGTCCTACTACGAGCAGTACTTC.

The chain combines TRBV7-2 with TRBJ2-7; D unresolved. V was clipped by 6 bases and J by 2 bases, with 5 bases between them. From germline, CDR1 is SGHTA and CDR2 FQGNSA. This CDR3 contains 11 residues. CDR3 region: CASRGTYEQYF. CDR3 sequence (DNA): TGTGCCAGCAGAGGAACCTACGAGCAGTACTTC.

This chain links TRBV5-1 with TRBJ2-1; 11 positions match TRBD1. V shed 2 bases, J shed 3 bases, and the junction held 1 base outside the gene matches. CDR1 SGHRS and CDR2 YFSETQ come from the germline V gene. The CDR3 extends over 15 amino acids. CDR3 in amino acids: CASSFGTGGYNEQFF. CDR3 DNA: TGCGCCAGCAGCTTCGGGACAGGGGGCTACAATGAGCAGTTCTTC.